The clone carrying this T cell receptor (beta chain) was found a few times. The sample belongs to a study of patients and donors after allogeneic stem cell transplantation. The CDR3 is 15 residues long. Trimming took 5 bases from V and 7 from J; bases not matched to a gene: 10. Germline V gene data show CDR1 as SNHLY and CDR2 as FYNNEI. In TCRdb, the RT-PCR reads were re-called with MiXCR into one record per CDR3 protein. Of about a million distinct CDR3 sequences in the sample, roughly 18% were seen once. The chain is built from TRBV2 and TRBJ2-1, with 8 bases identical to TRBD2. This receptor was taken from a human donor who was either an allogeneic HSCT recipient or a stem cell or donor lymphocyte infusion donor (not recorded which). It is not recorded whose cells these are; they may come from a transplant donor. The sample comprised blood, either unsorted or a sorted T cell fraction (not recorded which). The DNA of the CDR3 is TGTGCCAGCAGTATAGAGGGACTAGGGAAGAATGAGCAGTTCTTC. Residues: CASSIEGLGKNEQFF.